Presented here are 21 T cell receptor beta chains from one specimen sequenced in a study of Ad26.COV2.S vaccination and SARS-CoV-2 variants. Sequencing used immunoSEQ multiplex PCR; TCRdb keeps in-frame clones, though not all of them. The sample has hundreds of thousands of clones, nearly 90% seen once. Treatment indicated: around 19 received Ad26.COV2.S at low or high dose, single or two shots; about 5 received placebo; per-sample allocation not given. The samples date from day 63 after the first vaccine or placebo injection. The sample consisted of peripheral blood, taken in a trial of Ad26.COV2.S vaccine versus placebo. The receptors stem from a person between 18 and 60 years old who received the Ad26.COV2.S COVID-19 vaccine or a placebo.

In this sample, this clone turned up a few times. The V and J genes are TRBV6-5 and TRBJ1-5; a possible D gene is TRBD1 (5 bases). Germline V gives CDR1 MNHEY, CDR2 SVGAGI. This CDR3 is 15 amino acids long. Trimming left V 6 bases short and J 9 bases short, with 21 bases between. The CDR3 loop is CASRPGVLAVSPQHF. For the CDR3, the DNA is TGTGCCAGCAGACCGGGGGTCTTGGCCGTATCGCCCCAGCATTTT.

This clone was recorded once. The rearrangement uses TRBV7-9 and TRBJ2-1; D unresolved. Germline values: CDR1 SEHNR, CDR2 FQNEAQ (reference sequence). This CDR3 is 15 amino acids long. Trimming removed 4 bases at V and 9 bases at J, with 19 bases between. CDR3 sequence: CASSSLLFEYSEQFF. For the CDR3, the DNA is TGTGCCAGCAGCTCCTTACTATTTGAGTATAGTGAGCAGTTCTTC.

The chain combines TRBV5-1 with TRBJ1-5; unclear D gene. The V gene lost 0 bases and the J gene lost 5 bases, with 6 bases spanning the gap. CDR3 size: 13 residues. Germline loops: CDR1 SGHRS, CDR2 YFSETQ. The CDR3 nucleotides read TGCGCCAGCAGCTTGGAGAGAGATCAGCCCCAGCATTTT. It codes for CASSLERDQPQHF. Full variable domain (remainder filled in from reference TRBV5-1 and TRBJ1-5): KAGVTQTPRYLIKTRGQQVTLSCSPISGHRSVSWYQQTPGQGLQFLFEYFSETQRNKGNFPGRFSGRQFSNSRSEMNVSTLELGDSALYLCASSLERDQPQHFGDGTRLSIL.

This clone has just one count. The chain links TRBV7-8 to TRBJ2-1; D may be TRBD1 (6 bases). Germline V gene lookup returns CDR1 SGHVS and CDR2 FQNEAQ. V was clipped by 5 bases and J by 5 bases, with 19 bases between them. The CDR3 is 16 amino acids. CDR3 DNA sequence: TGTGCCAGCAGCGCGTACAGGCCGACAGGAGACAATGAGCAGTTCTTC. This encodes CASSAYRPTGDNEQFF. Drawing the rest from reference TRBV7-8 and TRBJ2-1, the complete variable domain is GAGVSQSPRYKVAKRGQDVALRCDPISGHVSLFWYQQALGQGPEFLTYFQNEAQLDKSGLPSDRFFAERPEGSVSTLKIQRTQQEDSAVYLCASSAYRPTGDNEQFFGPGTRLTVL.

The rearrangement uses TRBV6-6 and TRBJ1-1; possibly TRBD1 for D (5 bases). V was cut by 7 bases and J by 7 bases, with 16 bases left in between. This CDR3 has 13 amino acids. The germline V gene has CDR1 MNHNY and CDR2 SVGAGI (reference sequence). This CDR3 is CASTLPGGGEAFF. CDR3 bases: TGTGCCAGCACCCTACCGGGGGGGGGTGAAGCTTTCTTT.

The chain combines TRBV4-1 with TRBJ1-6; D unresolved. Germline CDR1 reads MGHRA; CDR2 reads YSYEKL. V was pared by 0 bases and J by 5 bases, with 5 bases between. The CDR3 sequence is 14 residues long. Here the CDR3 DNA reads TGCGCCAGCAGCCAAGACCCCCATAATTCACCCCTCCACTTT. This encodes CASSQDPHNSPLHF.

The J gene is TRBJ2-1, the V gene TRBV25-1, with D hard to call. Germline CDR1 is MGHDK and CDR2 is SYGVNS. Trimming stripped 2 bases from V and 5 bases from J, with 4 bases between. The CDR3 is 12 residues long. This CDR3 is CASSESHNEQFF. The CDR3 DNA is TGTGCCAGCAGTGAAAGCCACAATGAGCAGTTCTTC.

J is TRBJ1-4 and V is TRBV6-5; D not certain. CDR1 and CDR2 from the germline V gene are MNHEY and SVGAGI. The ends were cut back, 6 bases at V and 15 bases at J, with 20 bases in the middle. This CDR3 spans 13 amino acids. CDR3 sequence (DNA): TGTGCCAGCAGAACTGAAATTTGGGCCTTAATGTTTTTT. Translation gives CASRTEIWALMFF.

J is TRBJ2-7 and V is TRBV4-3, with 9 bases matching TRBD1. Germline V gene data show CDR1 as LGHNA and CDR2 as YSLEER. Unmatched junction bases numbered 9, after V lost 3 bases and J lost 6 bases. The CDR3 runs to 15 residues. CDR3 region: CASSHRGQGLGEQYF. CDR3 in DNA: TGCGCCAGCAGCCATCGGGGACAGGGCCTAGGCGAGCAGTACTTC.

V and J are TRBV7-2 and TRBJ1-2; no clear D gene. Germline CDR1 SGHTA, CDR2 FQGNSA. This CDR3 has 14 residues. Trimming removed 5 bases from V and 2 bases from J, with 12 bases in between. The CDR3 bases are TGTGCCAGCAGCCTCAGGATAGGGAACTATGGCTACACCTTC. This translates into CASSLRIGNYGYTF.

The gene calls are TRBV2 and TRBJ2-1; D remains ambiguous. V shed 1 base and J shed 9 bases, with 4 bases lying between them. The CDR3 is 11 amino acids. Germline V lookup: CDR1 SNHLY, CDR2 FYNNEI. For the CDR3, the DNA is TGTGCCAGCAGTGAAGGGTCTGAGCAGTTCTTC. This sequence encodes CASSEGSEQFF. The full variable domain, completed using reference TRBV2 and TRBJ2-1, is EPEVTQTPSHQVTQMGQEVILRCVPISNHLYFYWYRQILGQKVEFLVSFYNNEISEKSEIFDDQFSVERPDGSNFTLKIRSTKLEDSAMYFCASSEGSEQFFGPGTRLTVL.

This chain uses TRBV6-2 or TRBV6-3 with TRBJ2-1; 7 bases are shared with TRBD2. Germline V gives CDR1 MNHEY, CDR2 SVGEGT. This CDR3 is 15 amino acids long. V lost 2 bases, J lost 7 bases, and 8 bases stayed unmatched. The CDR3 region has the DNA TGTGCCAGCAGTTACGGGGGAGGGAGGAGGAATGAGCAGTTCTTC. Translated, it gives CASSYGGGRRNEQFF.

The rearrangement links TRBV11-3 to TRBJ1-5; D is perhaps TRBD1 (5 bases). This CDR3 spans 13 amino acids. Germline V gene lookup returns CDR1 SGHNT and CDR2 YENEEA. V lost 5 bases to trimming and J lost 4 bases, with 9 bases between them. This CDR3 reads CASSEGRNQPQHF. The CDR3 nucleotides read TGTGCCAGCAGCGAGGGGAGAAATCAGCCCCAGCATTTT.

V usage is TRBV4-3 and J usage is TRBJ1-1, with D possibly TRBD1 on 6 matching bases. Germline V CDR1 and CDR2: LGHNA, YSLEER. The length of the CDR3 is 15 residues. The germline V and J ends were trimmed by 0 bases and 1 base, with 9 bases remaining between them. The CDR3 DNA is TGCGCCAGCAGCCAAGAGTTAGGGGGGAACACTGAAGCTTTCTTT. This sequence encodes CASSQELGGNTEAFF.

The rearrangement uses TRBV7-2 and TRBJ1-2; TRBD1 aligns across 7 bases. Germline CDR1 is SGHTA and CDR2 is FQGNSA. The CDR3 spans 13 residues. V was clipped by 7 bases and J by 7 bases; unmatched bases: 9. The CDR3 reads CASTHDREAGYTF. CDR3 DNA sequence: TGTGCCAGCACTCATGACAGGGAAGCTGGCTACACCTTC.

The chain has TRBV7-2 and TRBJ2-1, with D possibly matching TRBD1 (5 bases). Germline V CDR1 and CDR2: SGHTA, FQGNSA. The V end was cut by 2 bases, the J end by 9 bases, with 20 bases between. The CDR3 sequence is 16 residues long. The CDR3: CASSLSPRPPRVEQFF. CDR3 sequence (DNA): TGTGCCAGCAGCTTATCACCCCGTCCCCCCAGGGTTGAGCAGTTCTTC.

The genes are TRBV5-5 and TRBJ1-1; the match to TRBD1 covers 8 bases. Germline trimming cut 4 bases from V and 7 bases from J; bases unmatched to any gene: 6. This CDR3 comprises 13 residues. Germline V gene sequence: CDR1 SGHKS, CDR2 YYEKEE (reference sequence). The CDR3 here is CASSPGQGSEAFF. The CDR3 region has the DNA TGTGCCAGCAGCCCAGGACAGGGCAGTGAAGCTTTCTTT.

The chain has TRBV27 and TRBJ1-4; no reliable D call. The CDR3 is 14 amino acids. Trimming shortened V by 7 bases and J by 8 bases, and 17 bases separated the two germline ends. Germline CDR1 and CDR2: MNHEY and SMNVEV (reference sequence). For the CDR3, the DNA is TGTGCCAGCAATAAAAAAGGGTTGGAAGAAAAACTGTTTTTT. Its protein is CASNKKGLEEKLFF.

J is TRBJ1-4 and V is TRBV6-2 or TRBV6-3; D possibly corresponds to TRBD1 (6 bases). V was shortened by 5 bases and J by 3 bases, with 13 bases between the two germline ends. The CDR3 consists of 15 residues. CDR1 MNHEY and CDR2 SVGEGT come from the germline V gene. This CDR3 is CASSPTGHANEKLFF. As DNA, the CDR3 is TGTGCCAGCAGTCCAACAGGGCATGCTAATGAAAAACTGTTTTTT.

The rearrangement uses TRBV28 and TRBJ1-6; tentative D call: TRBD1 (5 bases). In germline, CDR1 is MDHEN, CDR2 SYDVKM. The germline V and J ends were trimmed by 4 bases and 0 bases, with 10 bases remaining between them. The CDR3 spans 16 residues. CDR3 sequence (DNA): TGTGCCAGCAGTTCCCCGGGGACCTCCTATAATTCACCCCTCCACTTT. Translated, it gives CASSSPGTSYNSPLHF.

In the case of this clone: Other DNA sequences within the sample encode an identical CDR3. This chain uses TRBV5-1 with TRBJ1-1; D unresolved. V was trimmed by 0 bases and J by 0 bases, leaving 6 bases between them. The CDR3 runs to 14 residues. Germline values: CDR1 SGHRS, CDR2 YFSETQ. CDR3 amino acids: CASSLVGLNTEAFF. CDR3 in DNA: TGCGCCAGCAGCTTGGTAGGGCTGAACACTGAAGCTTTCTTT.